Shown below are 6 T cell receptor beta chains from a single sample sequenced in a study of sequential checkpoint blockade in melanoma. Repertoires were generated with immunoSEQ multiplex PCR, while TCRdb's copy carries only in-frame clones and drops some. The sample includes some 20,000 clones, 80% to 90% of them seen just once. Treatment specified: randomized to nivolumab then ipilimumab (arm A) or the reverse (arm B). The sample here was CD8+ T cells sorted from blood (inferred from file names), taken from a patient given nivolumab and ipilimumab in sequence. The receptors shown here come from a human donor with melanoma.

V gene TRBV2 combines with J gene TRBJ2-6; tentatively, D is TRBD1 (6 bases). V was shortened by 4 bases and J by 2 bases, with 15 bases between the two germline ends. CDR3 length equals 17 residues. Germline values: CDR1 SNHLY, CDR2 FYNNEI. CDR3 sequence reads: CASSGGPGAPGANVLTF. Written as DNA, the CDR3 is TGTGCCAGCAGTGGAGGGCCAGGGGCGCCTGGGGCCAACGTCCTGACTTTC.

This clone was seen a few times. V is TRBV6-8 and J is TRBJ1-5; TRBD1 aligns across 7 bases. V dropped 0 bases and J dropped 4; count of bases not matched to a gene: 3. CDR1 and CDR2 from the germline V gene are MNHGY and SAAAGT. CDR3 size: 15 residues. CDR3 protein: CASSYSIQGNQPQHF. CDR3 nucleotide sequence: TGTGCCAGCAGTTACTCGATACAGGGGAATCAGCCCCAGCATTTT.

The chain combines TRBV19 with TRBJ2-2; 10 positions match TRBD2. The CDR3 is 16 amino acids. V lost 6 bases and J lost 0; bases outside the gene matches: 4. In germline, CDR1 is LNHDA, CDR2 SQIVND (reference sequence). CDR3: CASRLLAGTNTGELFF. CDR3 nucleotides: TGTGCCAGTAGGCTACTAGCGGGAACGAACACCGGGGAGCTGTTTTTT.

This chain connects TRBV5-1 to TRBJ2-1, with D unclear. The CDR3 runs to 16 residues. Deletions cut 0 bases from V and 9 bases from J, with 19 bases between. The germline CDR1 and CDR2 sequences are SGHRS and YFSETQ. CDR3 sequence: CASSLGPSPGSGEQFF. In DNA form, the CDR3 reads TGCGCCAGCAGCTTGGGCCCTAGTCCCGGGTCCGGTGAGCAGTTCTTC.

The chain combines TRBV7-8 with TRBJ1-5, with D unresolved. The CDR3 is made up of 13 amino acids. CDR1 and CDR2 (germline): SGHVS, FQNEAQ. Deletions cut 4 bases from V and 5 bases from J, with 9 bases between. DNA for the CDR3: TGTGCCAGCAGCTATCGTTCGGATCAGCCCCAGCATTTT. This codes for CASSYRSDQPQHF. Variable domain in full (rest from reference TRBV7-8 and TRBJ1-5): GAGVSQSPRYKVAKRGQDVALRCDPISGHVSLFWYQQALGQGPEFLTYFQNEAQLDKSGLPSDRFFAERPEGSVSTLKIQRTQQEDSAVYLCASSYRSDQPQHFGDGTRLSIL.

This chain links TRBV6-1 with TRBJ1-5; tentative D call: TRBD1 (6 bases). Deletions cut 1 base from V and 4 bases from J, with 11 bases between. Germline-derived CDR1 and CDR2 are MNHNS and SASEGT. The CDR3 covers 15 residues. Written as DNA, the CDR3 is TGTGCCAGCAGTGAAGGGGGGCTAAGGAATCAGCCCCAGCATTTT. The encoded protein is CASSEGGLRNQPQHF.